This T cell receptor (beta chain) was captured in a study of cytomegalovirus exposure and HLA in healthy donors. The PCR used 60 Vbeta and 13 Jbeta primers. Sequencing used immunoSEQ multiplex PCR; TCRdb keeps in-frame clones, though not all of them. Of about 160,000 clones in the sample, less than 80% were seen once. Germline V gene data show CDR1 as SGHRS and CDR2 as YFSETQ. CDR3 size: 13 residues. J was trimmed by 5 bases and V by 6 bases; bases with no gene match: 8. The J gene is TRBJ2-7, the V gene TRBV5-1, with 7 nucleotides matching TRBD1. This clonotype was sampled from a middle-aged man in good health and CMV-seronegative. The sample comprised PBMCs. CDR3 region: CASNIGGPDEQYF. CDR3 DNA sequence: TGCGCCAGCAATATAGGGGGCCCCGACGAGCAGTACTTC.